What follows are 32 T cell receptor beta chains derived from one specimen sequenced in a study of response to subunit inactivated influenza vaccine. TCRdb ran MiXCR on the RT-PCR reads and lists one entry per CDR3 protein. The sample carries 800,000 to 1,000,000 distinct CDR3 sequences, around 21% recorded once. The specimen was PBMCs from blood, collected around 5 days after vaccination. These receptors were obtained from a man aged 50 or older who received an inactivated influenza vaccine.

The chain carries TRBV3-1 and TRBJ2-7, with 8 bases that match TRBD1. The germline V gene has CDR1 LGHDT and CDR2 YNNKEL (reference sequence). The trim removed 3 bases at V and 6 bases at J, leaving 7 bases unmatched. The CDR3 spans 14 residues. In DNA form, the CDR3 reads TGTGCCAGCAGCCAGACCTCGACAGGGGTCGAGCAGTACTTC. Residues: CASSQTSTGVEQYF.

In this sample, this clonotype turned up once. This chain connects TRBV6-5 to TRBJ2-7; no clear D gene. The CDR3 extends over 17 amino acids. The V gene lost 0 bases and the J gene lost 0 bases, with 15 bases spanning the gap. From germline, CDR1 is MNHEY and CDR2 SVGAGI. The CDR3 DNA sequence: TGTGCCAGCAGTTACTCGTTTGATAGAAGGAGCTCCTACGAGCAGTACTTC. The encoded protein is CASSYSFDRRSSYEQYF.

This clonotype appeared once. The chain is built from TRBV7-3 and TRBJ2-1; tentatively, D is TRBD2 (5 bases). This CDR3 is built from 15 residues. Looked up from germline, CDR1 is SGHTA and CDR2 is FQGTGA. Trimming took 5 bases from V and 7 from J, leaving 18 bases between them. CDR3 nucleotide sequence: TGTGCCAGCAGCCCATCGGGGAGCTTGCGTAATGAGCAGTTCTTC. It yields the protein CASSPSGSLRNEQFF.

This clonotype was picked up a small number of times. This chain connects TRBV12-3 or TRBV12-4 to TRBJ2-5; 9 nucleotides line up with TRBD2. This CDR3 has 14 amino acids. With 11 bases clipped from V and 0 bases from J, the junction kept 7 bases outside the gene matches. In nucleotides, the CDR3 is TGTGCCTCGGCTAGCGGGATGTACCAAGAGACCCAGTACTTC. This gives the protein CASASGMYQETQYF.

This clonotype was detected only a few times. The CDR3 spells CASSSGAVPQYF. The DNA for the CDR3 is TGTGCCAGCAGCTCAGGGGCCGTTCCGCAGTACTTC. The gene calls are TRBV7-9 and TRBJ2-7; a possible D gene is TRBD1 (6 bases). The germline V gene has CDR1 SEHNR and CDR2 FQNEAQ (reference sequence). V was trimmed by 4 bases and J by 9 bases, leaving 13 bases between them. There are 12 residues in the CDR3.

The rearrangement links TRBV7-9 to TRBJ2-5; the match to TRBD1 covers 7 bases. CDR1 and CDR2 from the germline V gene are SEHNR and FQNEAQ (reference sequence). The CDR3 sequence is 17 residues long. Germline trimming cut 5 bases from V and 4 bases from J; bases unmatched to any gene: 16. DNA for the CDR3: TGTGCCAGCAGCCCTATAAGGGGACAAACAGGGGCAGAGACCCAGTACTTC. This translates into CASSPIRGQTGAETQYF. Based on the CDR3 plus reference TRBV7-9 and TRBJ2-5, the full variable domain is DTGVSQNPRHKITKRGQNVTFRCDPISEHNRLYWYRQTLGQGPEFLTYFQNEAQLEKSRLLSDRFSAERPKGSFSTLEIQRTEQGDSAMYLCASSPIRGQTGAETQYFGPGTRLLVL.

The gene calls are TRBV18 and TRBJ1-1; possible D gene TRBD1, 5 bases. V shed 3 bases and J shed 5 bases, with 13 bases lying between them. CDR1 is KGHSH, CDR2 LQKENI, per germline. There are 14 residues in the CDR3. Here the CDR3 reads CASSPRQGSTEAFF. CDR3 bases: TGTGCCAGCTCACCCAGGCAGGGAAGTACTGAAGCTTTCTTT.

This clonotype occurred a few times. The chain is built from TRBV5-1 and TRBJ2-2, with D tentatively TRBD2 (5 bases). The V gene's germline CDR1 is SGHRS and CDR2 YFSETQ. This CDR3 region has 18 residues. Deletions cut 1 base from V and 1 base from J, with 17 bases between. Written as DNA, the CDR3 is TGCGCCAGCAGCTTGTGGGGAACTAGTCCACTGAACACCGGGGAGCTGTTTTTT. This encodes CASSLWGTSPLNTGELFF.

This clonotype has a handful of counts. CDR3 coding DNA: TGCGCCAGCAGTGAGGTAGGACGGCAGGGCACTGAAGCTTTCTTT. The encoded protein is CASSEVGRQGTEAFF. The rearrangement links TRBV10-2 to TRBJ1-1, with D possibly matching TRBD1 (5 bases). V dropped 2 bases and J dropped 4 bases, with 14 bases sitting between them. Germline V gene data show CDR1 as WSHSY and CDR2 as SAAADI. The CDR3 is made up of 15 amino acids.

This clonotype was recorded a few times. This chain links TRBV20-1 with TRBJ2-5, with D possibly being TRBD2 (6 bases). Trimming left V 6 bases short and J 6 bases short, with 20 bases between. The CDR3 spans 14 residues. Germline lookup yields CDR1 DFQATT and CDR2 SNEGSKA (reference sequence). CDR3 protein: CSAVAGTVRQTQYF. The CDR3 nucleotides read TGCAGTGCCGTCGCCGGGACTGTCAGGCAGACCCAGTACTTC.

This chain uses TRBV29-1 with TRBJ1-6; TRBD1 matches at 10 bases. Germline V CDR1 and CDR2: SQVTM, ANQGSEA. V lost 4 bases to trimming and J lost 7 bases; unmatched junction nucleotides: 7. The CDR3 consists of 15 residues. The CDR3 DNA reads TGCAGCGTTGCTCAGGGACAGGGGTCGAATTCACCCCTCCACTTT. This sequence encodes CSVAQGQGSNSPLHF. Filled out from reference TRBV29-1 and TRBJ1-6, the complete variable domain reads SAVISQKPSRDICQRGTSLTIQCQVDSQVTMMFWYRQQPGQSLTLIATANQGSEATYESGFVIDKFPISRPNLTFSTLTVSNMSPEDSSIYLCSVAQGQGSNSPLHFGNGTRLTVT.

The chain recombines TRBV20-1 with TRBJ1-6; 9 nucleotides line up with TRBD1. This CDR3 spans 13 amino acids. CDR1 is DFQATT, CDR2 SNEGSKA, per germline (reference sequence). The ends lost 4 bases at V and 8 bases at J; junction bases unmatched: 3. The CDR3 reads CSATRQGDSPLHF. CDR3 nucleotides: TGCAGTGCTACCAGACAGGGGGATTCACCCCTCCACTTT.

The table lists this clonotype with a few counts. This chain connects TRBV7-3 to TRBJ2-1; the D gene is possibly TRBD2 (5 bases). The CDR3 has 13 amino acids. Germline-derived CDR1 and CDR2 are SGHTA and FQGTGA. V was shortened by 0 bases and J by 6 bases, with 6 bases between the two germline ends. CDR3 sequence: CASSLTAGNEQFF. In nucleotides, the CDR3 is TGTGCCAGCAGCTTAACTGCGGGCAATGAGCAGTTCTTC.

This clonotype has a count of ten or more. This rearrangement joins TRBV7-2 to TRBJ2-3; D call uncertain. Germline V gene data show CDR1 as SGHTA and CDR2 as FQGNSA. V dropped 0 bases and J dropped 5 bases, with 9 bases sitting between them. This CDR3 contains 14 residues. CDR3 residues: CASSLAQSLDTQYF. The CDR3 coding sequence is TGTGCCAGCAGCTTAGCACAGTCTCTAGATACGCAGTATTTT. The variable domain in full, with the rest retrieved from reference TRBV7-2 and TRBJ2-3, is GAGVSQSPSNKVTEKGKDVELRCDPISGHTALYWYRQSLGQGLEFLIYFQGNSAPDKSGLPSDRFSAERTGGSVSTLTIQRTQQEDSAVYLCASSLAQSLDTQYFGPGTRLTVL.

The chain couples TRBV7-9 to TRBJ2-1; 7 positions agree with TRBD1. Germline trimming cut 6 bases from V and 2 bases from J; bases unmatched to any gene: 10. Germline V lookup: CDR1 SEHNR, CDR2 FQNEAQ (reference sequence). The CDR3 spans 16 residues. The CDR3 reads CASRPDRVITYNEQFF. The CDR3, as DNA: TGTGCCAGCAGACCCGACAGGGTGATCACCTACAATGAGCAGTTCTTC.

The count of this clonotype is one. V usage is TRBV12-3 or TRBV12-4 and J usage is TRBJ2-3; D tentatively fits TRBD1 or TRBD2 (5 bases each). The V and J ends lost 6 bases and 2 bases respectively, with 12 bases between them. The CDR3 has 14 amino acids. Written as DNA, the CDR3 is TGTGCCAGCAGGCCGGGACCAAACACAGATACGCAGTATTTT. The encoded protein is CASRPGPNTDTQYF.

This chain links TRBV5-5 with TRBJ1-1; TRBD1 might be the D (5 bases). V was clipped by 4 bases and J by 1 base, with 14 bases between them. Germline lookup yields CDR1 SGHKS and CDR2 YYEKEE (reference sequence). CDR3 length: 15 residues. CDR3 nucleotides: TGTGCCAGCAGCAGATCCGGGACTCAGAACACTGAAGCTTTCTTT. Protein sequence: CASSRSGTQNTEAFF.

This clonotype was picked up a small number of times. The chain is built from TRBV2 and TRBJ2-7; D is possibly TRBD1 or TRBD2 (5 bases each). The CDR3 length is 14 residues. V lost 3 bases, J lost 6 bases, and 15 bases lay in between. Germline CDR1 and CDR2: SNHLY and FYNNEI. CDR3 in amino acids: CASSDRDVRGEQYF. In DNA form, the CDR3 reads TGTGCCAGCAGTGACCGGGACGTTCGTGGCGAGCAGTACTTC.

CDR3 DNA: TGTGCCAGCTCACCATTGGCAGACTCTGGGGCCAACGTCCTGACTTTC. Protein: CASSPLADSGANVLTF. The rearrangement uses TRBV18 and TRBJ2-6; D ambiguous. CDR1 is KGHSH, CDR2 LQKENI, per germline. Trimming cost V 2 bases and J 0 bases, with 8 bases left between them. This CDR3 is 16 amino acids long.

The chain combines TRBV11-2 with TRBJ2-7; tentative D call: TRBD1 (6 bases). The germline CDR1 and CDR2 sequences are SGHAT and FQNNGV. The CDR3 is 18 amino acids. Trimming shortened V by 4 bases and J by 3 bases, and 25 bases separated the two germline ends. The CDR3 reads CASSSIRGAGAHIYEQYF. CDR3 sequence (DNA): TGTGCCAGCAGCTCCATTAGAGGGGCAGGGGCCCACATCTACGAGCAGTACTTC.

This chain joins TRBV29-1 and TRBJ2-3; TRBD2 agrees at 11 bases. With 6 bases clipped from V and 2 bases from J, the junction kept 4 bases outside the gene matches. The CDR3 is made up of 14 amino acids. Per the germline V gene, CDR1 is SQVTM and CDR2 is ANQGSEA. Written as DNA, the CDR3 is TGCAGCGTGACGACTAGCGGGGTCACAGATACGCAGTATTTT. This gives the protein CSVTTSGVTDTQYF.

In the case of this clonotype: Sequence at one end of the junction differs from germline and may be a read error. The V call is TRBV5-1, the J call TRBJ1-6; D remains unclear. The CDR3 has 14 residues. Germline V lookup: CDR1 SGHRS, CDR2 YFSETQ. CDR3 in DNA: TGCGCCAGCAGCGTGAGCGGCCGCGATTCATCCCTCCACTTT. It encodes CASSVSGRDSSLHF. The whole variable domain, filled in from reference TRBV5-1 and TRBJ1-6, reads KAGVTQTPRYLIKTRGQQVTLSCSPISGHRSVSWYQQTPGQGLQFLFEYFSETQRNKGNFPGRFSGRQFSNSRSEMNVSTLELGDSALYLCASSVSGRDSSLHFGNGTRLTVT.

This clonotype showed up just a few times. The V and J genes are TRBV20-1 and TRBJ2-7, with TRBD1 as a possible D gene (5 bases). In germline, CDR1 is DFQATT, CDR2 SNEGSKA (reference sequence). The CDR3 extends over 13 amino acids. Between the trimmed V and J ends, which lost 6 bases and 4 bases, there was a span of 16 bases. The CDR3 DNA follows: TGCAGTGCCTCGACAGTTAATCCTTACGAGCAGTACTTC. This translates into CSASTVNPYEQYF.

This clonotype was picked up a small number of times. The gene calls are TRBV7-2 and TRBJ2-5, with D possibly matching TRBD2 (6 bases). Trimming took 2 bases from V and 5 from J, leaving 15 bases between them. CDR1 and CDR2 from the germline V gene are SGHTA and FQGNSA. This CDR3 spans 15 amino acids. CDR3 region: CASSLSGSIRETQYF. For the CDR3, the DNA is TGTGCCAGCAGCTTATCCGGGAGTATAAGGGAGACCCAGTACTTC.

This clonotype has only a few counts. V is TRBV28 and J is TRBJ2-7; 7 nucleotides line up with TRBD2. Germline lookup yields CDR1 MDHEN and CDR2 SYDVKM. The length of the CDR3 is 13 residues. Losses at the gene ends were 3 bases for V and 5 bases for J; bases not matched to a gene: 4. CDR3 region: CASSLRERNEQYF. For the CDR3, the DNA is TGTGCCAGCAGTTTGCGGGAGCGGAACGAGCAGTACTTC. Using reference TRBV28 and TRBJ2-7 for the parts outside the CDR3, the full variable domain is DVKVTQSSRYLVKRTGEKVFLECVQDMDHENMFWYRQDPGLGLRLIYFSYDVKMKEKGDIPEGYSVSREKKERFSLILESASTNQTSMYLCASSLRERNEQYFGPGTRLTVT.

This clonotype was observed a handful of times. J is TRBJ1-2 and V is TRBV7-2; D uncertain. This CDR3 spans 13 amino acids. Between the trimmed V and J ends, which lost 5 bases and 4 bases, there was a span of 11 bases. CDR1 and CDR2 from the germline V gene are SGHTA and FQGNSA. This CDR3 reads CASSQDNLYGYTF. The CDR3 DNA reads as TGTGCCAGCAGCCAAGACAACCTCTATGGCTACACCTTC. Variable domain in full (rest from reference TRBV7-2 and TRBJ1-2): GAGVSQSPSNKVTEKGKDVELRCDPISGHTALYWYRQSLGQGLEFLIYFQGNSAPDKSGLPSDRFSAERTGGSVSTLTIQRTQQEDSAVYLCASSQDNLYGYTFGSGTRLTVV.

V usage is TRBV12-3 or TRBV12-4 and J usage is TRBJ1-1; the D gene is possibly TRBD1 (5 bases). Trimming shortened V by 2 bases and J by 10 bases, and 11 bases separated the two germline ends. The CDR3 runs 12 residues. CDR3 coding DNA: TGTGCCAGCAGTTTATTCAGGGAGGCAGCTTTCTTT. Amino acid sequence: CASSLFREAAFF.

This clonotype was seen a handful of times. The chain employs TRBV6-2 or TRBV6-3 and TRBJ2-1, with D perhaps assigned TRBD1 or TRBD2 (6 bases each). This CDR3 comprises 17 residues. V was shortened by 6 bases and J by 0 bases, with 18 bases between the two germline ends. Germline CDR1 MNHEY, CDR2 SVGEGT. CDR3 sequence: CASRDHGGLSSYNEQFF. The CDR3 DNA reads TGTGCCAGCAGAGACCACGGGGGCCTGAGCTCCTACAATGAGCAGTTCTTC.

The rearrangement links TRBV20-1 to TRBJ1-5; TRBD1 is a possible D gene (6 bases). The V gene lost 8 bases and the J gene lost 0 bases, with 17 bases spanning the gap. The germline gives CDR1 DFQATT, CDR2 SNEGSKA (reference sequence). This CDR3 has 15 amino acids. The CDR3: CSPQGGTVSNQPQHF. The CDR3 DNA reads as TGCAGTCCCCAAGGGGGGACGGTTAGCAATCAGCCCCAGCATTTT.

V and J are TRBV18 and TRBJ2-7; a possible D gene is TRBD1 (5 bases). There are 12 residues in the CDR3. Per germline, CDR1 KGHSH and CDR2 LQKENI. The germline V and J ends were trimmed by 1 base and 6 bases, with 7 bases remaining between them. The CDR3 DNA reads TGTGCCAGCTCACCACGGGGCACCGAGCAGTACTTC. As protein: CASSPRGTEQYF.

The chain employs TRBV28 and TRBJ2-7, with D unresolved. The V end lost 3 bases, the J end lost 2 bases, and 11 bases lay between the germline ends. Germline V CDR1 and CDR2: MDHEN, SYDVKM. There are 14 residues in the CDR3. The CDR3 here is CASSFPQSTYEQYF. DNA for the CDR3: TGTGCCAGCAGTTTCCCCCAGAGTACCTACGAGCAGTACTTC.

This clonotype appeared a few times. This sequence joins TRBV7-8 and TRBJ2-3, with no clear D. Germline CDR1 reads SGHVS; CDR2 reads FQNEAQ. Trimming removed 6 bases from V and 0 bases from J, with 19 bases in between. CDR3 length: 17 residues. CDR3 nucleotide sequence: TGTGCCAGCAGATTCACGACTGGCGCCTCTAGCACAGATACGCAGTATTTT. This encodes CASRFTTGASSTDTQYF.